Sequencing of this T cell receptor (beta chain) was carried out in a study of response to subunit inactivated influenza vaccine. In TCRdb, the RT-PCR reads were re-called with MiXCR into one record per CDR3 protein. The table lists 500,000 to 600,000 distinct CDR3 sequences, roughly 10% of them singletons. This CDR3 region has 15 residues. Germline V CDR1 and CDR2: SGHRS, YFSETQ. J lost 9 bases, V lost 4 bases, and 13 bases had no gene match. The data were also submitted as part of a second study, on T cells expressing NK-cell markers. That work adds: TCR beta cDNA was generated via 5'RACE template switching incorporating UMIs.

This sample comprised PBMCs from blood, obtained on the day of vaccination. This TCR came from a middle-aged man who received an inactivated influenza vaccine. This sequence joins TRBV5-1 and TRBJ2-4; 7 nucleotides line up with TRBD1. Here the CDR3 DNA reads TGCGCCAGCAGCATGGATCCCGACAGGGTGGGCATTCAGTACTTC. Amino acid sequence: CASSMDPDRVGIQYF.